This T cell receptor beta chain is from a study of OX40 agonist ivuxolimab in advanced cancers. Study in general: It was permissible to have had prior anti-PD-1, anti-PD-L1 or anti-CTLA-4 therapy, and about 40% had some. Points from the study as a whole: Among the lowest levels of clonal expansion were found in partial responders at 0.1-3.0 mg/kg.

Some clones are missing from TCRdb's copy, which holds only in-frame ones; the method was immunoSEQ multiplex PCR. The repertoire holds roughly 79,000 clones, with 84% as singletons. With autoimmune disease history or systemic immunosuppression, patients were excluded. Comment on this clone: Its antigen is as yet unknown.

The CDR3 is 16 residues long. The germline V gene encodes CDR1 KGHSH and CDR2 LQKENI. Germline trimming cut 3 bases from V and 0 bases from J; bases unmatched to any gene: 6. Source: CD4+ or CD8+ T cells sorted from blood, taken in a trial of the OX40 agonist ivuxolimab. The sequence was obtained from an adult with an advanced solid tumor such as melanoma, head and neck, liver or kidney cancer. The chain has TRBV18 and TRBJ1-2, with TRBD1 identical over 8 bases. CDR3 in DNA: TGTGCCAGCTCACCTCTCGGACAGGGTTCTAACTATGGCTACACCTTC. Protein sequence: CASSPLGQGSNYGYTF.